This T cell receptor (beta chain) was retrieved from a study of blood T cell repertoires in COVID-19. Study-wide context: Both acute and convalescent COVID-19 samples were obtained from the United States, Italy and Spain. The analysed material was cDNA or gDNA that came from T cells, B-cell-depleted T cells, or PBMCs.

CDR3 size: 14 residues. After removal of 5 bases from V and 5 bases from J, the junction contained 8 bases not matched to a gene. Per germline, CDR1 MNHEY and CDR2 SVGAGI. Libraries were prepared by immunoSEQ multiplex PCR; TCRdb keeps only in-frame clonotypes and omits some of them. The top ten hold less than 20% of the sample, which has about 25,000 clones, nearly 90% seen once. Specimen: peripheral blood. The V call is TRBV6-5, the J call TRBJ1-2; the match to TRBD1 covers 7 bases. This clonotype originated in a human donor in a cohort sampled during active COVID-19. In DNA, the CDR3 is TGTGCCAGCAGTCCAGACAGGGAGAAATATGGCTACACCTTC. Translating gives CASSPDREKYGYTF.